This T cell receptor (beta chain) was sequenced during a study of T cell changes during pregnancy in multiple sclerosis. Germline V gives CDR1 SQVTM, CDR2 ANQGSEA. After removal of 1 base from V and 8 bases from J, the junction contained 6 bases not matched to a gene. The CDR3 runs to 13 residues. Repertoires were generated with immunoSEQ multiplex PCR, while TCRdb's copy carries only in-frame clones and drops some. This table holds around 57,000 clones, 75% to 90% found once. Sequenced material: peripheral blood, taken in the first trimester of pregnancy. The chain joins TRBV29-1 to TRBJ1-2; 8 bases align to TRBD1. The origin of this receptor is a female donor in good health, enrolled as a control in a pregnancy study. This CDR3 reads CSVEGYRGEGYTF. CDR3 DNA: TGCAGCGTTGAAGGATACAGGGGGGAAGGCTACACCTTC. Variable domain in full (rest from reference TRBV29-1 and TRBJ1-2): SAVISQKPSRDICQRGTSLTIQCQVDSQVTMMFWYRQQPGQSLTLIATANQGSEATYESGFVIDKFPISRPNLTFSTLTVSNMSPEDSSIYLCSVEGYRGEGYTFGSGTRLTVV.